Shown below are 8 T cell receptor beta chains from a single sample sequenced in a study of T cells after yellow fever vaccination. Using its own MiXCR run on the 5' RACE reads, TCRdb lists one record per CDR3 protein. Among approximately 180,000 distinct CDR3 sequences listed, roughly 6.2% were seen once. The specimen comprised CD4+ T cells sorted from PBMCs, sampled on the day of the first yellow fever vaccination. The receptors were sampled from a man aged 18 to 30 who received the YFV17D yellow fever vaccine.

This clonotype was seen many times. For the CDR3, the DNA is TGTGCCAGCAGTGACCCCGGGACAGGGGTCGGCGAGCAGTACTTC. As protein: CASSDPGTGVGEQYF. This rearrangement joins TRBV6-1 to TRBJ2-7, with 10 bases matching TRBD1. The V gene end was trimmed by 3 bases and the J gene end by 6 bases; junction bases not matched to a gene: 8. The CDR3 is 15 residues long. From germline, CDR1 is MNHNS and CDR2 SASEGT.

This clonotype was detected a few times. This chain connects TRBV4-3 to TRBJ2-3; tentatively, D is TRBD1 (6 bases). Trimming pared 1 base from V and 3 bases from J, leaving 14 bases between. Germline CDR1 reads LGHNA; CDR2 reads YSLEER. The length of the CDR3 is 16 residues. CDR3 residues: CASSQAPRGETDTQYF. The CDR3 DNA follows: TGCGCCAGCAGCCAAGCCCCCAGGGGTGAGACAGATACGCAGTATTTT.

This clonotype was observed many times. The V and J genes are TRBV7-2 and TRBJ2-3, with a weak D call TRBD2 (7 bases). CDR1 is SGHTA and CDR2 is FQGNSA in the germline V gene. The CDR3 spans 15 residues. Trimming removed 5 bases at V and 4 bases at J, with 16 bases between. CDR3 DNA: TGTGCCAGCAGCCTAGTGGGGGGGGCCCCAGATACGCAGTATTTT. As protein: CASSLVGGAPDTQYF.

This clonotype came up many times. The chain combines TRBV27 with TRBJ2-1, with 10 nucleotides matching TRBD2. This CDR3 comprises 17 residues. Germline CDR1 and CDR2: MNHEY and SMNVEV (reference sequence). Unmatched junction bases numbered 9, after V lost 3 bases and J lost 4 bases. In DNA, the CDR3 is TGTGCCAGCAGTTTCAGAAGCGGGGGGGCCTCATACAATGAGCAGTTCTTC. As protein: CASSFRSGGASYNEQFF.

This clonotype occurred many times. The CDR3: CASSERGQEAFF. The CDR3 bases are TGTGCCAGCAGTGAAAGGGGACAGGAAGCTTTCTTT. This chain uses TRBV2 with TRBJ1-1; TRBD1 agrees at 7 bases. The germline CDR1 and CDR2 sequences are SNHLY and FYNNEI. CDR3 length equals 12 residues. The V segment lost 2 bases and the J segment 8 bases; nucleotides outside the gene matches: 2.

This clonotype was counted ten times or more. V is TRBV28 and J is TRBJ1-3, with TRBD1 as a possible D gene (5 bases). The CDR3 loop spans 13 amino acids. Deletions cut 5 bases from V and 4 bases from J, with 9 bases between. CDR1 MDHEN and CDR2 SYDVKM come from the germline V gene. The CDR3 sequence: CASSQQGGNTIYF. CDR3 nucleotide sequence: TGTGCCAGCAGTCAGCAGGGAGGAAACACCATATATTTT.

This clonotype appeared many times. The J gene is TRBJ1-4, the V gene TRBV15, with 11 bases fitting TRBD1. The CDR3 totals 14 residues. Trimming took 6 bases from V and 8 from J; bases not matched to a gene: 5. The germline gives CDR1 LNHNV, CDR2 YYDKDF (reference sequence). The CDR3 region is CATRVGQGVEKLFF. The CDR3 coding sequence is TGTGCCACCAGGGTGGGACAGGGGGTGGAAAAACTGTTTTTT.

This clonotype has at least ten counts. CDR3 nucleotides: TGTGCCAGCTCACCAAGACCACAAGAGACCCAGTACTTC. It is translated as CASSPRPQETQYF. The V gene is TRBV18, the J gene TRBJ2-5; D uncertain. Trimming stripped 2 bases from V and 2 bases from J, with 6 bases between. Germline V gives CDR1 KGHSH, CDR2 LQKENI. CDR3 size: 13 residues.